This T cell receptor (beta chain) derives from a study of cytomegalovirus exposure and HLA in healthy donors. This CDR3 comprises 19 residues. V lost 7 bases to trimming and J lost 4 bases; unmatched junction nucleotides: 19. Germline loops: CDR1 PRHDT, CDR2 FYEKMQ (reference sequence). The primer mix had 60 Vbeta and 13 Jbeta primers. Profiling relied on immunoSEQ multiplex PCR, and the TCRdb table lists in-frame clones only, not all of them. In the table there are 150,000 to 200,000 clones, just over 75% of which are singletons. The chain carries TRBV13 and TRBJ2-2; 9 nucleotides agree with TRBD2. Material: PBMCs. The clonotype comes from a woman under 40 in good health and CMV-seropositive. The CDR3, as DNA: TGTGCCAGCATGAGTACACTATTAGCGGGAGAGTTCGGCACCGGGGAGCTGTTTTTT. This encodes CASMSTLLAGEFGTGELFF. The full variable domain, in which reference TRBV13 and TRBJ2-2 provide the parts outside the CDR3, is AAGVIQSPRHLIKEKRETATLKCYPIPRHDTVYWYQQGPGQDPQFLISFYEKMQSDKGSIPDRFSAQQFSDYHSELNMSSLELGDSALYFCASMSTLLAGEFGTGELFFGEGSRLTVL.